The entry that follows covers one T cell receptor beta chain sequence. This sample is drawn from a study of cytomegalovirus exposure and HLA in healthy donors. A multiplex PCR was run with 60 Vbeta primers and 13 Jbeta primers. Libraries were prepared by immunoSEQ multiplex PCR; TCRdb keeps only in-frame clonotypes and omits some of them. The sample lists 50,000 to 80,000 clones, roughly 80% occurring once. V was cut by 2 bases and J by 2 bases, with 8 bases left in between. Germline loops: CDR1 MDHEN, CDR2 SYDVKM. There are 14 residues in the CDR3. The chain employs TRBV28 and TRBJ2-3; possibly TRBD2 for D (5 bases). Sequencing used PBMCs. This sequence originates from a male donor in good health and CMV-seropositive. The CDR3 DNA follows: TGTGCCAGCAGTTTACGGGGATCCACAGATACGCAGTATTTT. Protein sequence: CASSLRGSTDTQYF.